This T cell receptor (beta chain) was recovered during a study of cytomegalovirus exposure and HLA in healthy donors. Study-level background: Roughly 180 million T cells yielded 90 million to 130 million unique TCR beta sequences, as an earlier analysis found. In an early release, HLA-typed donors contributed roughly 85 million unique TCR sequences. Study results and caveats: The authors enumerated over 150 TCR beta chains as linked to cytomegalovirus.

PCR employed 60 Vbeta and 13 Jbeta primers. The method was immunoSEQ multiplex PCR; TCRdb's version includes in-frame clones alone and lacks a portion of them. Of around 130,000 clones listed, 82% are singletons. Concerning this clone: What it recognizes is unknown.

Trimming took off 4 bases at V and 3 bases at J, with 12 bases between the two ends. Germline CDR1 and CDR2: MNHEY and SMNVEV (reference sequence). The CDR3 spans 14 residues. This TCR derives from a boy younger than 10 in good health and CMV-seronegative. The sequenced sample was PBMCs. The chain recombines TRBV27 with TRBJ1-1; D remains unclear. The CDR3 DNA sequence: TGTGCCAGCAGTTCAGACCTCGGGGACACTGAAGCTTTCTTT. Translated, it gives CASSSDLGDTEAFF.